This entry is about one T cell receptor beta chain. Its matching antigen is unknown. These data originate in a study of cytomegalovirus exposure and HLA in healthy donors. Overall study results and limits: Exclusion as indistinguishable affected some V segments, including TRBV6-2 and TRBV6-3. Sequence variants that were highly shared formed a cluster that was likely a sequencing artifact.

The germline gives CDR1 SGDLS, CDR2 YYNGEE. Trimming cost V 3 bases and J 10 bases; bases outside gene matches: 8. The CDR3 consists of 14 residues. Vbeta (60) and Jbeta (13) primers were used in the PCR. As originally analysed: An analysis performed later counted around 86 million unique TCR beta chains (around 11 million of them shared). The method was immunoSEQ multiplex PCR; TCRdb's version includes in-frame clones alone and lacks a portion of them. V and J calls and clone size follow that table, whereas D and trimming were derived from the DNA. The sample has about 180,000 clones, roughly 77% seen once.

The TCR sequence derives from a woman under 40 in good health and CMV-seropositive. J is TRBJ1-2 and V is TRBV9, with 11 bases aligning to TRBD1. The sample consisted of PBMCs. This CDR3 is CASSGPGQGDFYTF. CDR3 in DNA: TGTGCCAGCAGCGGGCCGGGACAGGGGGATTTCTACACCTTC.